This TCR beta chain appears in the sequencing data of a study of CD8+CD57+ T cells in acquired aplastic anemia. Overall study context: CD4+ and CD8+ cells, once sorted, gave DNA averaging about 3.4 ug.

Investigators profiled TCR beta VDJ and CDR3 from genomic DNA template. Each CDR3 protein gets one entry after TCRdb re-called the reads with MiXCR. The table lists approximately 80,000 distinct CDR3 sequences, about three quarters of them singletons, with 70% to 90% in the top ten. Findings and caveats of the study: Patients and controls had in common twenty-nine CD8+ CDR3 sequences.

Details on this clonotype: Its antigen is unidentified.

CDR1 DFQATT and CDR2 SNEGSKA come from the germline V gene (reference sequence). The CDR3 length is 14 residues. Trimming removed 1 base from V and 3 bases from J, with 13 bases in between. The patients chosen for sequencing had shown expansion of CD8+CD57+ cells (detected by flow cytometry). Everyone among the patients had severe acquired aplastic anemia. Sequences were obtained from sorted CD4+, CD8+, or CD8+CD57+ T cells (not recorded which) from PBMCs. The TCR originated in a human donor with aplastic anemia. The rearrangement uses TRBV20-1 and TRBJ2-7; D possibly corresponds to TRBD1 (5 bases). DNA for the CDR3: TGCAGTGCTAGAGGGACACAAAATATCTACGAGCAGTACTTC. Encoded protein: CSARGTQNIYEQYF.